A selection of T cell receptor beta chains follows, all from one sample in a study of blood T cell repertoires in COVID-19. Assay used: immunoSEQ multiplex PCR; TCRdb lists only in-frame clones, some missing. The table shows about 140,000 clones, with around 81% occurring only once. Sequencing used peripheral blood. The receptors derive from an older woman with acute or convalescent COVID-19. The CDR3 runs from the conserved cysteine through the conserved F or W. A D gene is named only where the DNA matches it firmly. Size values are once, few and many counts, or a class for expanded clones, and some rows have none.

CASSLGRRTEAFF	TGTGCCAGCAGTTTGGGGAGACGCACTGAAGCTTTCTTT	TRBJ1-1	.	13	TRBV12-3/TRBV12-4	.
CATSPGRASNQPQHF	TGTGCCACCAGTCCTGGGAGGGCGAGCAATCAGCCCCAGCATTTT	TRBJ1-5	.	15	TRBV24-1	.
CAWSVGEIREKLFF	TGTGCCTGGAGTGTGGGAGAAATACGGGAAAAACTGTTTTTT	TRBJ1-4	.	14	TRBV30	.
CASSLEPGPGEQYF	TGCGCCAGCAGTCTCGAGCCGGGTCCGGGCGAGCAGTACTTC	TRBJ2-7	.	14	TRBV5-1	.
CASSFGVTYEQYF	TGTGCCAGCAGCTTCGGGGTGACCTACGAGCAGTACTTC	TRBJ2-7	.	13	TRBV7-9	.
CASSQERVLTNEKLFF	TGTGCCAGCAGCCAAGAGAGAGTCTTAACTAATGAAAAACTGTTTTTT	TRBJ1-4	.	16	TRBV4-2	once
CASSQQGAPPYGYTF	TGTGCCAGCAGCCAACAGGGGGCGCCTCCCTATGGCTACACCTTC	TRBJ1-2	TRBD1	15	TRBV3-1/TRBV3-2	.
CASSKDRTRGEDETQYF	TGTGCCAGTAGTAAGGACAGGACCCGAGGGGAAGATGAGACCCAGTACTTC	TRBJ2-5	TRBD1	17	TRBV19	.
CASSIRGGDTEAFF	TGCGCCAGCAGCATTAGGGGAGGAGACACTGAAGCTTTCTTT	TRBJ1-1	.	14	TRBV5-1	.
CASSLDARGYGYTF	TGTGCCAGCAGCTTAGATGCACGCGGCTATGGCTACACCTTC	TRBJ1-2	.	14	TRBV7-3	.
CASSFGRYGYTF	TGTGCCAGCAGCTTTGGGCGCTATGGCTACACCTTC	TRBJ1-2	.	12	TRBV11-3	.
CASSQDIIRGLDRHEKLFF	TGCGCCAGCAGCCAAGATATAATAAGGGGGCTCGATCGTCATGAAAAACTGTTTTTT	TRBJ1-4	TRBD1	19	TRBV4-1	.
CAISDGRVSYGYTF	TGTGCCATCAGTGATGGCAGGGTTTCTTATGGCTACACCTTC	TRBJ1-2	.	14	TRBV10-3	.
CASSLTGGSYNSPLHF	TGTGCCAGCAGCTTGACAGGAGGCTCCTATAATTCACCCCTCCACTTT	TRBJ1-6	.	16	TRBV7-9	few
CASSLDAGGIGDTQYF	TGTGCCAGCAGCTTAGATGCTGGCGGAATTGGAGATACGCAGTATTTT	TRBJ2-3	.	16	TRBV7-9	once
CASRSPSSYNEQFF	TGTGCCAGCAGGAGCCCTAGCTCCTACAATGAGCAGTTCTTC	TRBJ2-1	.	14	TRBV6-5	.
CASTRPGGLYGYTF	TGTGCCAGCACCCGCCCCGGAGGCCTCTATGGCTACACCTTC	TRBJ1-2	.	14	TRBV28	.
CASSRDRGNDGYTF	TGTGCCAGCAGCCGCGACAGGGGCAATGATGGCTACACCTTC	TRBJ1-2	TRBD1	14	TRBV5-4	.
CASSFSRTGEFSNSPLHF	TGTGCCAGCAGTTTTTCTAGGACAGGTGAGTTTTCTAATTCACCCCTCCACTTT	TRBJ1-6	TRBD1	18	TRBV28	once
CAWSVLGGARPLNSPLHF	TGTGCCTGGAGTGTACTAGGAGGAGCAAGGCCATTAAATTCACCCCTCCACTTT	TRBJ1-6	.	18	TRBV30	.
CASSRAGAGNEQFF	TGCGCCAGCAGCCGAGCGGGAGCTGGGAATGAGCAGTTCTTC	TRBJ2-1	TRBD2	14	TRBV4-1	.
CASSPRWSNSNNEQFF	TGTGCCAGCAGCCCCCGGTGGTCCAACTCGAACAATGAGCAGTTCTTC	TRBJ2-1	.	16	TRBV7-9	.
CASSLGTGQGSYGYTF	TGTGCCAGCAGCTTAGGGACGGGACAGGGGTCGTATGGCTACACCTTC	TRBJ1-2	TRBD1	16	TRBV7-9	.
CATSRGQGAWDTEAFF	TGTGCCACCAGCAGAGGTCAGGGGGCTTGGGACACTGAAGCTTTCTTT	TRBJ1-1	TRBD1	16	TRBV15	.
CASSPTGYNYGYTF	TGCGCCAGCAGCCCGACAGGCTATAACTATGGCTACACCTTC	TRBJ1-2	.	14	TRBV5-1	.
CASSVGTGTINEQYF	TGTGCCAGTAGTGTCGGCACAGGGACTATCAACGAGCAGTACTTC	TRBJ2-7	.	15	TRBV19	.
CASSPQGGTEAFF	TGTGCCAGCAGCCCACAGGGAGGGACTGAAGCTTTCTTT	TRBJ1-1	.	13	TRBV3-1/TRBV3-2	.
CASSIGRGYGYTF	TGTGCCAGTAGTATCGGCCGCGGCTATGGCTACACCTTC	TRBJ1-2	.	13	TRBV19	once
CASGREGPIGNTIYF	TGTGCCAGCGGACGGGAGGGCCCCATCGGAAACACCATATATTTT	TRBJ1-3	.	15	TRBV7-6	.
CASSPSTYFQGVAHNEQFF	TGTGCCAGCAGTCCCAGCACATACTTTCAGGGGGTCGCACACAATGAGCAGTTCTTC	TRBJ2-1	TRBD1	19	TRBV28	once
CAWSVFLAAEAFF	TGTGCCTGGAGTGTATTTCTAGCCGCTGAAGCTTTCTTT	TRBJ1-1	.	13	TRBV30	.
CASSLLRVGTGFYNEQFF	TGTGCCAGCAGCTTACTACGTGTCGGGACAGGGTTTTACAATGAGCAGTTCTTC	TRBJ2-1	TRBD1	18	TRBV7-3	.
CASSIDRGFSQETQYF	TGTGCCAGTAGTATAGATCGGGGGTTTTCCCAAGAGACCCAGTACTTC	TRBJ2-5	.	16	TRBV19	.
CASRRRQGATEAFF	TGTGCCAGCAGGCGCCGGCAGGGGGCCACTGAAGCTTTCTTT	TRBJ1-1	TRBD1	14	TRBV11-2	.
CASSPKGSRSSYEQYF	TGTGCCAGCAGCCCAAAAGGTAGCCGGAGCTCCTACGAGCAGTACTTC	TRBJ2-7	.	16	TRBV7-3	.
CASSDPRTSGSTDTQYF	TGTGCCAGCAGTGACCCGCGGACTAGCGGGAGCACAGATACGCAGTATTTT	TRBJ2-3	TRBD2	17	TRBV25-1	once
CATRQVNSPLHF	TGTGCCACCCGACAGGTTAATTCACCCCTCCACTTT	TRBJ1-6	.	12	TRBV28	.
CASSEYRGRDEQFF	TGTGCCAGCAGTGAGTACAGGGGGCGAGATGAGCAGTTCTTC	TRBJ2-1	TRBD1	14	TRBV25-1	once
CASSFIISGNTIYF	TGTGCCAGCAGTTTTATTATATCGGGAAACACCATATATTTT	TRBJ1-3	.	14	TRBV2	.
CASSLASGLAARSYEQYF	TGTGCCAGCAGCTTAGCCTCGGGACTAGCGGCCCGCTCCTACGAGCAGTACTTC	TRBJ2-7	TRBD2	18	TRBV7-2	.
CASSQSGYWGNTIYF	TGTGCCAGCAGCCAATCGGGTTACTGGGGAAACACCATATATTTT	TRBJ1-3	.	15	TRBV4-2	.
CASSPPLASGGEQFF	TGTGCCAGCTCACCACCGTTGGCTAGCGGTGGTGAGCAGTTCTTC	TRBJ2-1	TRBD2	15	TRBV18	.
CASWTGKAPYGYTF	TGTGCCAGCTGGACAGGGAAAGCCCCCTATGGCTACACCTTC	TRBJ1-2	TRBD1	14	TRBV28	.
CASSQERLAGDNEQFF	TGTGCCAGCAGCCAAGAGCGGCTAGCGGGGGACAATGAGCAGTTCTTC	TRBJ2-1	TRBD2	16	TRBV4-2	.
CASSQGGLAAPRADTQYF	TGTGCCAGCAGCCAAGGGGGACTAGCGGCCCCTCGTGCAGATACGCAGTATTTT	TRBJ2-3	TRBD2	18	TRBV7-9	.
CASSEQLAGGPDTQYF	TGTGCCAGCAGTGAACAATTAGCGGGAGGGCCTGATACGCAGTATTTT	TRBJ2-3	TRBD2	16	TRBV6-1	.
CASSVEGVGGGQNYEQFF	TGTGCCAGCAGCGTAGAGGGGGTTGGTGGCGGGCAGAACTATGAGCAGTTCTTC	TRBJ2-1	.	18	TRBV9	once
CASSPETGVNYGYTF	TGTGCCAGCTCACCCGAGACAGGGGTGAACTATGGCTACACCTTC	TRBJ1-2	TRBD1	15	TRBV18	once
CATSRDSYGSGANVLTF	TGTGCCACCAGCAGAGATTCGTACGGTTCTGGGGCCAACGTCCTGACTTTC	TRBJ2-6	.	17	TRBV15	.
CASSLQGADGYTF	TGTGCCAGCAGTTTACAGGGGGCTGATGGCTACACCTTC	TRBJ1-2	TRBD1	13	TRBV28	.